This entry lists 4 T cell receptor beta chains sequenced from one sample in a study of STAT5B mutations in CD4+ large granular lymphocyte leukemia. The method was immunoSEQ multiplex PCR; TCRdb's version includes in-frame clones alone and lacks a portion of them. Among fewer than 45,000 clones listed, approximately 80% were seen once. Sequenced material: CD4+ T cells from blood buffy coats. All receptors come from a human donor in good health.

The chain is built from TRBV30 and TRBJ1-2; 7 nucleotides match TRBD1. Losses at the gene ends were 3 bases for V and 2 bases for J; bases not matched to a gene: 3. In germline, CDR1 is GTSNPN, CDR2 SVGIG (reference sequence). The CDR3 has 13 residues. The CDR3 nucleotides read TGTGCCTGGAGCCGACAGGGAAACTATGGCTACACCTTC. Translated, it gives CAWSRQGNYGYTF.

The CDR3 spells CASSPGYSGDEQFF. CDR3 nucleotides: TGCGCCAGCAGCCCAGGGTACTCAGGGGATGAGCAGTTCTTC. The chain employs TRBV5-1 and TRBJ2-1, with D perhaps TRBD1 (6 bases). Trimming took off 4 bases at V and 8 bases at J, with 16 bases between the two ends. The CDR3 extends over 14 amino acids. Per the germline V gene, CDR1 is SGHRS and CDR2 is YFSETQ.

The V call is TRBV30, the J call TRBJ2-3; 7 bases match TRBD1. The V gene's germline CDR1 is GTSNPN and CDR2 SVGIG (reference sequence). J was trimmed by 2 bases and V by 2 bases; bases with no gene match: 4. CDR3 length: 14 residues. Here the CDR3 reads CAWSLQGPTDTQYF. The DNA for the CDR3 is TGTGCCTGGAGTCTACAGGGGCCCACAGATACGCAGTATTTT.

The rearrangement joins TRBV6-1 to TRBJ1-3; tentatively, D is TRBD1 (5 bases). There are 15 residues in the CDR3. The germline gives CDR1 MNHNS, CDR2 SASEGT. V lost 7 bases to trimming and J lost 4 bases, with 17 bases between them. The CDR3 here is CASNGAGRDGNTIYF. The CDR3 DNA is TGTGCCAGCAATGGGGCAGGGCGCGACGGAAACACCATATATTTT.